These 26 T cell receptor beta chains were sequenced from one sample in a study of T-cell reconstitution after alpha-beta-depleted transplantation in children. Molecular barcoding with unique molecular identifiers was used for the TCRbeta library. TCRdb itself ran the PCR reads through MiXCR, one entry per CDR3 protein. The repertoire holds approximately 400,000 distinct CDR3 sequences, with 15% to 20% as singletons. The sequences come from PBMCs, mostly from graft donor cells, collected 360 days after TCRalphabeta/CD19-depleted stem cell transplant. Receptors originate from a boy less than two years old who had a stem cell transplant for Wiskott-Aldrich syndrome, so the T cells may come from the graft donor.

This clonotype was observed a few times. The CDR3 DNA sequence: TGCAGTGCTAGAGATGGGGGACAGGCCTACGAGCAGTACTTC. Amino acid sequence: CSARDGGQAYEQYF. The gene calls are TRBV20-1 and TRBJ2-7, with TRBD1 matching over 8 bases. V lost 0 bases, J lost 2 bases, and 3 bases stayed unmatched. This CDR3 contains 14 residues. Germline loops: CDR1 DFQATT, CDR2 SNEGSKA (reference sequence).

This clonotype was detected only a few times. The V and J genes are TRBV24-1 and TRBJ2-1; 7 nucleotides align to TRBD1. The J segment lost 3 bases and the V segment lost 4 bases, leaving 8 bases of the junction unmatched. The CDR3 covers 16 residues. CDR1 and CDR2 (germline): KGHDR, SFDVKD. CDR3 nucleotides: TGTGCCACCAGTGACCCCTGGGCAGGGGGCTACAATGAGCAGTTCTTC. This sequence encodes CATSDPWAGGYNEQFF.

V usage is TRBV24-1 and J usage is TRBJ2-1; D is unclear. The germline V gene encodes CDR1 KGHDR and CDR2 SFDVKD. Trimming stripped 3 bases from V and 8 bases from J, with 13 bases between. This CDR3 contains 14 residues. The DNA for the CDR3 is TGTGCCACCAGTGATCCCCCTAGGTCCTATGAGCAGTTCTTC. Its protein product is CATSDPPRSYEQFF.

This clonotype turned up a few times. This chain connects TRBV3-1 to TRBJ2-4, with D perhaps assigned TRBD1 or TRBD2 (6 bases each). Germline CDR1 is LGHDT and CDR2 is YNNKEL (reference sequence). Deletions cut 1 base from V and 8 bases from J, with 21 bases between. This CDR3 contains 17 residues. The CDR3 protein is CASSQVSPTGAGDIQYF. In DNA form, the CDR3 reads TGTGCCAGCAGCCAAGTTTCCCCGACGGGGGCTGGAGACATTCAGTACTTC.

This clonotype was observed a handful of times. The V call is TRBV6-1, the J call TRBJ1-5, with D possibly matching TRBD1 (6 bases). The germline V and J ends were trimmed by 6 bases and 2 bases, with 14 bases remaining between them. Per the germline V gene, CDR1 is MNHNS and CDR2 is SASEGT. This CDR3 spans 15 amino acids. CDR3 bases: TGTGCCAGCAGGTTCGGGGGCCAGGGCAATCAGCCCCAGCATTTT. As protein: CASRFGGQGNQPQHF.

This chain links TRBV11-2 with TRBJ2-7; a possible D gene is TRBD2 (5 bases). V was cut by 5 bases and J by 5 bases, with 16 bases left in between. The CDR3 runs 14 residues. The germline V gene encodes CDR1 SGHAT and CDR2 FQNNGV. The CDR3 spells CASSPWGAENEQYF. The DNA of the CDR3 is TGTGCCAGCAGCCCTTGGGGAGCGGAGAACGAGCAGTACTTC.

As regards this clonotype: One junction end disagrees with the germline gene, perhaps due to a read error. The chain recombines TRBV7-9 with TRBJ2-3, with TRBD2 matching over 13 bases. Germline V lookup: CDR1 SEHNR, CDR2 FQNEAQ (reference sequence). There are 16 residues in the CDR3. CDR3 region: CANSLRTSGSADTQYF. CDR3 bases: TGTGCCAACAGCCTCCGGACTAGCGGGAGTGCAGATACGCAGTATTTT.

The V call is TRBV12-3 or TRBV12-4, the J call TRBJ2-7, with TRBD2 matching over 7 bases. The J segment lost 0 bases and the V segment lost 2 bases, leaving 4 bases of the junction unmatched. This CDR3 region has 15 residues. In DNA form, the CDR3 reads TGTGCCAGCAGTTTATTCGCGGGAGCCTCCTACGAGCAGTACTTC. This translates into CASSLFAGASYEQYF.

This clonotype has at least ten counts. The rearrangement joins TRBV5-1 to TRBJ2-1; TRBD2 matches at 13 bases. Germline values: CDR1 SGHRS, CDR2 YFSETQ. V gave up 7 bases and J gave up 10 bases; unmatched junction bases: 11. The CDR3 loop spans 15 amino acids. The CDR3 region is CASSPGTSGTWEQFF. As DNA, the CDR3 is TGCGCCAGCTCCCCCGGGACTAGCGGGACGTGGGAGCAGTTCTTC.

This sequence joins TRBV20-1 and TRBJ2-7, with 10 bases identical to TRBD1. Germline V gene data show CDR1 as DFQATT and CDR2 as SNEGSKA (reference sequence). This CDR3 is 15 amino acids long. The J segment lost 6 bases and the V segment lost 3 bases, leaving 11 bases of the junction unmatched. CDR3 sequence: CSASRPGTGALEQYF. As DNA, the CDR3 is TGCAGTGCTAGTCGCCCCGGGACAGGGGCCCTCGAGCAGTACTTC.

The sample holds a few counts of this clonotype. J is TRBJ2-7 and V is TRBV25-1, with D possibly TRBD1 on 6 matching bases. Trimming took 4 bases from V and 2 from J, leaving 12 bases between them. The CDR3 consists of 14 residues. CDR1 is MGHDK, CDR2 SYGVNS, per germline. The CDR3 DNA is TGTGCCAGCAGTGGTGGGACAAAGCCCTACGAGCAGTACTTC. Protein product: CASSGGTKPYEQYF.

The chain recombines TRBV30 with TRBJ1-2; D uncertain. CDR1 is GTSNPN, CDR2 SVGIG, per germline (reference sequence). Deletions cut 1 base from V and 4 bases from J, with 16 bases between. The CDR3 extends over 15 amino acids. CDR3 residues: CAWSGLGPVPYGYTF. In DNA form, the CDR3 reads TGTGCCTGGAGTGGCCTGGGCCCAGTCCCCTATGGCTACACCTTC.

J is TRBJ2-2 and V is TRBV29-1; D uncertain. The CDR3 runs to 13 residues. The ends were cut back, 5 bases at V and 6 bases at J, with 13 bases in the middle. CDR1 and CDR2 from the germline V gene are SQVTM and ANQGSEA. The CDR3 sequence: CSVLYGYSGELFF. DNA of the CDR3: TGCAGCGTTCTGTACGGGTACTCCGGGGAGCTGTTTTTT.

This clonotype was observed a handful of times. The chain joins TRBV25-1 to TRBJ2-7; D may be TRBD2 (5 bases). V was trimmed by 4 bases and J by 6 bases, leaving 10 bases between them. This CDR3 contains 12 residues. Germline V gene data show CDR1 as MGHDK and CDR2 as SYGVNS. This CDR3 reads CASSGYRGEQYF. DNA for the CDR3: TGTGCCAGCAGTGGATACCGGGGCGAGCAGTACTTC.

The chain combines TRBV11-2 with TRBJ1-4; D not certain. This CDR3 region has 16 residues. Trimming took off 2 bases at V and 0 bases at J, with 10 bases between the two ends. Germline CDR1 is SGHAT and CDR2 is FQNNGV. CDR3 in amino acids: CASSLRRTATNEKLFF. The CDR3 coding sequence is TGTGCCAGCAGCTTAAGGCGAACCGCAACTAATGAAAAACTGTTTTTT.

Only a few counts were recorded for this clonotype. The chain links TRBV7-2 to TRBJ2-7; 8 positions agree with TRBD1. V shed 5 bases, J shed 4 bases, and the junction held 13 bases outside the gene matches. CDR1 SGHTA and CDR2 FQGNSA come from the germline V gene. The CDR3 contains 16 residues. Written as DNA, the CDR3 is TGTGCCAGCAGCAAACAGACAGGGGTGAGGACTTACGAGCAGTACTTC. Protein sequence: CASSKQTGVRTYEQYF.

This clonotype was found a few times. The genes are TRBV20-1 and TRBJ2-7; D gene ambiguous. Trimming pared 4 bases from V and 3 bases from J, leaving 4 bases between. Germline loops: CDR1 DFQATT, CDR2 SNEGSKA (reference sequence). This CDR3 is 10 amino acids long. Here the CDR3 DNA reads TGCAGTGCTACGCACTACGAGCAGTACTTC. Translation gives CSATHYEQYF.

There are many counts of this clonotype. CDR3 amino acids: CASSQGAAYEQYF. The CDR3 DNA sequence: TGTGCCAGCAGTCAGGGGGCTGCCTACGAGCAGTACTTC. This chain joins TRBV12-3 or TRBV12-4 and TRBJ2-7; 8 bases fit TRBD1. This CDR3 is built from 13 residues. The ends lost 5 bases at V and 2 bases at J; junction bases unmatched: 2.

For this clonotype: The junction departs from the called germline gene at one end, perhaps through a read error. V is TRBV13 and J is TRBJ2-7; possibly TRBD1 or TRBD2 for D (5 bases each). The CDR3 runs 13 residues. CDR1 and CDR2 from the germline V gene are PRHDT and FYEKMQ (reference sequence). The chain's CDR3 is CAIGWDLSCEQYF. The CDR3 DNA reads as TGTGCCATCGGCTGGGACCTCTCCTGCGAGCAGTACTTC. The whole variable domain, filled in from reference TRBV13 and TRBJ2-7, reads AAGVIQSPRHLIKEKRETATLKCYPIPRHDTVYWYQQGPGQDPQFLISFYEKMQSDKGSIPDRFSAQQFSDYHSELNMSSLELGDSALYFCAIGWDLSCEQYFGPGTRLTVT.

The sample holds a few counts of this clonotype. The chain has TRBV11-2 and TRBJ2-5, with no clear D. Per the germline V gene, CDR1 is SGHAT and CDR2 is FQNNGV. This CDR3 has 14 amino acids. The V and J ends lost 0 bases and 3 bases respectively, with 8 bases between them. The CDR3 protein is CASSLDPAEETQYF. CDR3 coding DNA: TGTGCCAGCAGCTTAGATCCCGCCGAAGAGACCCAGTACTTC.

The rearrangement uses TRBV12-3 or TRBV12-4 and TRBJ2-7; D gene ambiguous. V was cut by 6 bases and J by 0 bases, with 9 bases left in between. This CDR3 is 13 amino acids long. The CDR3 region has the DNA TGTGCCAGCAGGGCAGCCTACTCCTACGAGCAGTACTTC. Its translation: CASRAAYSYEQYF.

CDR3 amino acids: CASSLRVGGSSYNEQFF. DNA of the CDR3: TGTGCCAGCAGCTTAAGGGTTGGCGGGAGCTCCTACAATGAGCAGTTCTTC. This sequence joins TRBV7-6 and TRBJ2-1; TRBD2 agrees at 7 bases. The trim removed 2 bases at V and 0 bases at J, leaving 7 bases unmatched. This CDR3 has 17 amino acids. Germline assignment: CDR1 SGHVS and CDR2 FNYEAQ.

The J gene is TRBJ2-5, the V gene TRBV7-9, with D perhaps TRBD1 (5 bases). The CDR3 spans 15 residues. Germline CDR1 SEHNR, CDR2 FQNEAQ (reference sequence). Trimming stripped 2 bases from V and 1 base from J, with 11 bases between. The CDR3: CASSLLPRVQETQYF. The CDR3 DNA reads TGTGCCAGCAGCTTACTACCCAGGGTCCAAGAGACCCAGTACTTC.

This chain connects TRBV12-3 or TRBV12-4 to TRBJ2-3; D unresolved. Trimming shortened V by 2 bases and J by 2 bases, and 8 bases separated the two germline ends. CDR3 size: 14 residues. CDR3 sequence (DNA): TGTGCCAGCAGTTTACGTGTGCCCACAGATACGCAGTATTTT. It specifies CASSLRVPTDTQYF.

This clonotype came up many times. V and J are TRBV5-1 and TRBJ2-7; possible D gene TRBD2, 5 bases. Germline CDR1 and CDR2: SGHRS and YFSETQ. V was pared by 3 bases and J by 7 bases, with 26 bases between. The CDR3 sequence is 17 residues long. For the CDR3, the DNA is TGCGCCAGCAGCTACGCCAGTCGGGAATCGAGTTCTGGGGAGCAGTACTTC. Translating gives CASSYASRESSSGEQYF.

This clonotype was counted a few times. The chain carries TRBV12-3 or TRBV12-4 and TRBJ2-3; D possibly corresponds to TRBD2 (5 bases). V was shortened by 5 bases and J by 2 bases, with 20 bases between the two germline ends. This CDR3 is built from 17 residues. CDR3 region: CASSPLFMDSFTDTQYF. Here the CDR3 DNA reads TGTGCCAGCAGTCCCCTTTTCATGGACTCGTTCACAGATACGCAGTATTTT.